This entry lists 13 T cell receptor beta chains sequenced from one sample in a study of regulatory T cells in long-lasting Graves disease. Libraries of TCR beta came from iRepertoire HTBI primers plus Arm-PCR of CDR3 regions. From the multiplex PCR reads, TCRdb called clonotypes with MiXCR, one entry per CDR3 protein. The sample holds roughly 410,000 distinct CDR3 sequences, 15% seen once. Time point specified: newly diagnosed GD, antithyroid drugs for less than 3 months. TCR sequences were obtained from RNA taken from PBMCs. This sample was also put to use in a study of T cells in Graves' hyperthyroidism and ophthalmopathy.

The specimen was peripheral blood mononuclear cells (PBMCs), collected at new diagnosis, from a patient treated with antithyroid drugs. These receptors were collected from a woman in her thirties or forties with Graves disease.

Ten or more counts support this clonotype. The chain combines TRBV6-2 or TRBV6-3 with TRBJ2-5; 9 nucleotides match TRBD2. The CDR3 covers 16 residues. The V gene's germline CDR1 is MNHEY and CDR2 SVGEGT. V lost 2 bases, J lost 1 base, and 5 bases stayed unmatched. The CDR3 sequence: CASSYGIAGVQETQYF. CDR3 nucleotides: TGTGCCAGCAGTTACGGGATAGCGGGGGTCCAAGAGACCCAGTACTTC.

On this clonotype: A read error may be the cause here, since a much bigger clone is one base away. This chain joins TRBV11-2 and TRBJ1-4; D not certain. This CDR3 has 13 amino acids. CDR1 SGHAT and CDR2 FQNNGV come from the germline V gene. CDR3 protein: CASSLDRSAKLSF. In DNA form, the CDR3 reads TGTGCCAGCAGCTTAGATCGGAGCGCCAAACTGTCTTTT. The whole variable domain, filled in from reference TRBV11-2 and TRBJ1-4, reads EAGVAQSPRYKIIEKRQSVAFWCNPISGHATLYWYQQILGQGPKLLIQFQNNGVVDDSQLPKDRFSAERLKGVDSTLKIQPAKLEDSAVYLCASSLDRSAKLSFGSGTQLSVL.

This clonotype has at least ten counts. This chain links TRBV19 with TRBJ1-2; D possibly corresponds to TRBD1 (5 bases). The germline gives CDR1 LNHDA, CDR2 SQIVND (reference sequence). The CDR3 length is 12 residues. V lost 5 bases to trimming and J lost 8 bases, with 12 bases between them. CDR3 region: CASSATVSGYTF. The CDR3 DNA reads as TGTGCCAGTAGTGCGACAGTCTCGGGCTACACCTTC.

This clonotype was picked up many times. The CDR3 protein is CASSLTSYGYQETQYF. CDR3 DNA sequence: TGTGCCAGCAGCTTAACCAGCTATGGGTACCAAGAGACCCAGTACTTC. The gene calls are TRBV7-2 and TRBJ2-5; D unresolved. The CDR3 is 16 residues long. V gave up 2 bases and J gave up 0 bases, with 13 bases separating them. Germline assignment: CDR1 SGHTA and CDR2 FQGNSA.

The gene calls are TRBV4-2 and TRBJ2-1, with TRBD2 matching over 9 bases. This CDR3 contains 16 residues. Germline lookup yields CDR1 LGHNA and CDR2 YNFKEQ. With V trimmed by 1 base and J by 9 bases, 10 bases remained unmatched. CDR3 bases: TGTGCCAGCAGCCAAGGGTTTAGCGGGAGTGCGATTGAGCAGTTCTTC. This gives the protein CASSQGFSGSAIEQFF.

This clonotype was observed many times. V is TRBV5-1 and J is TRBJ2-5; 13 nucleotides align to TRBD2. CDR3 length: 16 amino acids. Trimming removed 5 bases from V and 3 bases from J; junction bases left unmatched: 7. Germline V gene lookup returns CDR1 SGHRS and CDR2 YFSETQ. The CDR3 DNA follows: TGCGCCAGCAGGATGCCGGGACTAGCGGGAAAAGAGACCCAGTACTTC. Residues: CASRMPGLAGKETQYF.

At least ten counts were recorded for this clonotype. This chain connects TRBV6-5 to TRBJ2-7; D might be TRBD1 (5 bases). The CDR3 consists of 15 residues. Germline assignment: CDR1 MNHEY and CDR2 SVGAGI. V was shortened by 2 bases and J by 2 bases, with 13 bases between the two germline ends. The CDR3 here is CASSYNAGSTYEQYF. The CDR3 nucleotides are TGTGCCAGCAGTTACAATGCAGGGTCGACCTACGAGCAGTACTTC.

This clonotype was observed a handful of times. V is TRBV6-1 and J is TRBJ2-7; TRBD2 matches 9 bases. This CDR3 has 13 residues. CDR1 is MNHNS and CDR2 is SASEGT in the germline V gene. J gave up 7 bases and V 5 bases, and 6 bases lay outside the gene matches. The DNA for the CDR3 is TGTGCCAGCAGTCCCGGGACTAGCCGTGAGCAGTACTTC. Residues: CASSPGTSREQYF.

This clonotype was counted ten times or more. The rearrangement joins TRBV20-1 to TRBJ2-7; TRBD1 might be the D (5 bases). The germline V gene has CDR1 DFQATT and CDR2 SNEGSKA (reference sequence). The CDR3 is 12 amino acids. V dropped 1 base and J dropped 2 bases, with 6 bases sitting between them. The CDR3 sequence is CSARGTTYEQYF. The CDR3 DNA follows: TGCAGTGCTAGAGGGACAACCTACGAGCAGTACTTC.

Ten or more counts support this clonotype. The chain recombines TRBV2 with TRBJ1-1, with D hard to call. The V gene's germline CDR1 is SNHLY and CDR2 FYNNEI. The CDR3 length is 13 residues. The V end lost 7 bases, the J end lost 3 bases, and 12 bases lay between the germline ends. CDR3 bases: TGTGCCAGCAATGGAGGGCGAGACACTGAAGCTTTCTTT. Protein: CASNGGRDTEAFF.

Ten or more counts support this clonotype. V usage is TRBV20-1 and J usage is TRBJ2-5; D perhaps matches TRBD1 (6 bases). The CDR3 totals 15 residues. V dropped 0 bases and J dropped 1 base, with 12 bases sitting between them. Germline V gene data show CDR1 as DFQATT and CDR2 as SNEGSKA (reference sequence). The CDR3 sequence: CSARDLGGAQETQYF. In nucleotides, the CDR3 is TGCAGTGCTAGAGATTTAGGGGGAGCCCAAGAGACCCAGTACTTC.

A note on this clonotype: One base separates it from a far larger clone, so it is likely a read error. The chain couples TRBV11-2 to TRBJ2-3; D is possibly TRBD2 (5 bases). The J call is doubtful: the DNA matches TRBJ2-5 better. CDR3 length: 13 amino acids. The germline gives CDR1 SGHAT, CDR2 FQNNGV. As DNA, the CDR3 is TGTGCCAGCAGCTTAGGGGAGAAACAGACCCAGTACTTC. This sequence encodes CASSLGEKQTQYF.

V is TRBV6-1 and J is TRBJ1-4; no definite D call. This CDR3 spans 15 amino acids. V lost 8 bases to trimming and J lost 3 bases, with 16 bases between them. Per germline, CDR1 MNHNS and CDR2 SASEGT. The CDR3 DNA reads TGTGCCAGCGGAAGGAACCCCGAAGCTAATGAAAAACTGTTTTTT. This sequence encodes CASGRNPEANEKLFF.